Following are 7 T cell receptor beta chains from one sample sequenced in a study of CD8 T cells in Susac syndrome. Random hexamers were used to reverse transcribe an amount of about 0.45 to 1 ug RNA. From the immunoSEQ multiplex PCR reads, TCRdb called clonotypes with MiXCR, one entry per CDR3 protein. Of 150,000 to 180,000 distinct CDR3 sequences in the sample, approximately 95% were seen once. The sequenced sample consisted of CD4+ T cells from PBMCs. These TCRs come from a human donor with Susac syndrome.

This chain uses TRBV3-1 with TRBJ2-4, with a weak D call TRBD2 (5 bases). CDR1 is LGHDT, CDR2 YNNKEL, per germline (reference sequence). V lost 1 base, J lost 5 bases, and 18 bases lay in between. The CDR3 contains 17 residues. The CDR3 loop is CASSQAPPTSAQNIQYF. CDR3 in DNA: TGTGCCAGCAGCCAAGCCCCCCCTACTAGTGCTCAAAACATTCAGTACTTC.

The rearrangement links TRBV6-1 to TRBJ1-5; D gene ambiguous. The ends were cut back, 7 bases at V and 1 base at J, with 14 bases in the middle. Germline CDR1 reads MNHNS; CDR2 reads SASEGT. The CDR3 totals 15 residues. CDR3 nucleotide sequence: TGTGCCAGCACCGAAGGTTTGGAGAGCAATCAGCCCCAGCATTTT. Its protein product is CASTEGLESNQPQHF.

In this sample, this clonotype turned up once. The gene calls are TRBV20-1 and TRBJ1-2; D is possibly TRBD1 (5 bases). The CDR3 contains 13 residues. Germline V lookup: CDR1 DFQATT, CDR2 SNEGSKA (reference sequence). V was pared by 6 bases and J by 0 bases, with 11 bases between. CDR3 sequence: CSAGGSANYGYTF. CDR3 bases: TGCAGTGCGGGGGGGTCAGCTAACTATGGCTACACCTTC.

CDR3 nucleotide sequence: TGTGCCAGCAGCAGGGACAGGGTGGACGAAAAACTGTTTTTT. Amino acid sequence: CASSRDRVDEKLFF. The genes are TRBV14 and TRBJ1-4; 9 nucleotides align to TRBD1. The CDR3 is 14 residues long. The germline V gene has CDR1 SGHDN and CDR2 FVKESK. J was trimmed by 8 bases and V by 5 bases; bases with no gene match: 6.

The V call is TRBV15, the J call TRBJ2-7; the D gene is possibly TRBD1 (6 bases). Per germline, CDR1 LNHNV and CDR2 YYDKDF (reference sequence). The CDR3 length is 15 residues. With 4 bases removed from V and 2 bases from J, the gap between germline ends came to 15 bases. CDR3 nucleotide sequence: TGTGCCACCAGCAAGGACAGAGGTATTACCTACGAGCAGTACTTC. It encodes CATSKDRGITYEQYF.

This chain links TRBV29-1 with TRBJ1-2; 8 nucleotides agree with TRBD1. V lost 7 bases and J lost 4; bases outside the gene matches: 14. There are 15 residues in the CDR3. Germline CDR1 reads SQVTM; CDR2 reads ANQGSEA. The CDR3 loop reads CSGLGTGGGSYGYTF. CDR3 nucleotide sequence: TGCAGCGGGTTGGGGACAGGAGGCGGAAGCTATGGCTACACCTTC. Complete variable domain (other parts from reference TRBV29-1 and TRBJ1-2): SAVISQKPSRDICQRGTSLTIQCQVDSQVTMMFWYRQQPGQSLTLIATANQGSEATYESGFVIDKFPISRPNLTFSTLTVSNMSPEDSSIYLCSGLGTGGGSYGYTFGSGTRLTVV.

The chain combines TRBV4-2 with TRBJ1-6, with no clear D. This CDR3 spans 14 amino acids. Trimming removed 0 bases from V and 9 bases from J, with 9 bases in between. Germline V gene data show CDR1 as LGHNA and CDR2 as YNFKEQ. The CDR3 protein is CASSQDRPGSPLHF. DNA for the CDR3: TGTGCCAGCAGCCAAGACCGACCGGGTTCACCCCTCCACTTT.